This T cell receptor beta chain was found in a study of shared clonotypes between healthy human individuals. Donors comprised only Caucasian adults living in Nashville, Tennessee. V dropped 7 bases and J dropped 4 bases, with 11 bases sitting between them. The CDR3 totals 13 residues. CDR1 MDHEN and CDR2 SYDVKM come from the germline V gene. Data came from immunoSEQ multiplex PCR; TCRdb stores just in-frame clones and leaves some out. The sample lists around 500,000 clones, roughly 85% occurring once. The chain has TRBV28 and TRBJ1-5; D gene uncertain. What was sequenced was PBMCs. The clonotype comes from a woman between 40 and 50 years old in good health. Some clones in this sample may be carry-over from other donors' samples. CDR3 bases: TGTGCCAGCACCCCCCGACGGAATCAGCCCCAGCATTTT. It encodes CASTPRRNQPQHF.